Sequencing of this TCR delta chain was carried out in a study of gamma-delta chains in newborns, infants, children. At the level of the study: Microbial exposure reportedly drives polyclonal innate γδ T cell expansion after birth.

With CATT, TCRdb re-called clones from the reads. This table has about 3,800 delta-chain clones, 4% to 5% appearing once. Germline V gene sequence: CDR1 GEAIGNYY, CDR2 EKD. Trimming cost V 0 bases and J 0 bases; bases outside gene matches: 2. This CDR3 contains 15 residues. By its share, this clone is medium-sized. The chain combines TRDV2 with TRDJ1; 8 bases are a match to TRDD3. This TCR was sampled from a child who was a newborn, infant or young child, either healthy, febrile or measles-vaccinated (not recorded which). Sequencing was done on a sample of blood. The CDR3 spells CACDTLGGYTDKLIF. DNA for the CDR3: TGTGCCTGTGACACCCTTGGGGGATACACCGATAAACTCATCTTT.